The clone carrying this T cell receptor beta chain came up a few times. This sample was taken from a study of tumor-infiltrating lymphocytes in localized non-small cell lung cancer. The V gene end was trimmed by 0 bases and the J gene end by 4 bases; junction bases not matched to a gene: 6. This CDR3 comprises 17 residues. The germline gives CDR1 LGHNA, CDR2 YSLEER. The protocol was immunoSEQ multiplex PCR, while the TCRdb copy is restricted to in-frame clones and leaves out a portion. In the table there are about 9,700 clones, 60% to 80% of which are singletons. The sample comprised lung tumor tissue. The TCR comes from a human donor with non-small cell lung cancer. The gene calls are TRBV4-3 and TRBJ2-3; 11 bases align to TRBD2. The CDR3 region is CASSQDGSTSGADTQYF. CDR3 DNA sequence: TGCGCCAGCAGCCAAGATGGTTCGACTAGCGGGGCAGATACGCAGTATTTT.